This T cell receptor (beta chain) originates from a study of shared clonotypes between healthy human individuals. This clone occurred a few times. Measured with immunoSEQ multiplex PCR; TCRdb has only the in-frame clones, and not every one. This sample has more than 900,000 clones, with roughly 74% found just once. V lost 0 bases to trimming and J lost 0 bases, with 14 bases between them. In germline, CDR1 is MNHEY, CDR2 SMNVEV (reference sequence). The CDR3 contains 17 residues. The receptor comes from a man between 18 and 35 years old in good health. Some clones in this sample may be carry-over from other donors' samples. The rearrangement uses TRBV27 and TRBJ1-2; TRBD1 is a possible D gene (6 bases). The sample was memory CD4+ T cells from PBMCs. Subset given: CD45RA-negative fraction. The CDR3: CASSLSGYRAANYGYTF. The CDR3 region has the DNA TGTGCCAGCAGTTTATCGGGTTACAGGGCGGCTAACTATGGCTACACCTTC.